This T cell receptor (beta chain) originates from a study of cytomegalovirus exposure and HLA in healthy donors. This clone was observed once. Germline loops: CDR1 PRHDT, CDR2 FYEKMQ (reference sequence). This CDR3 is built from 15 residues. Trimming cost V 1 base and J 5 bases; bases outside gene matches: 5. A multiplex PCR was run with 60 Vbeta primers and 13 Jbeta primers. Data came from immunoSEQ multiplex PCR; TCRdb stores just in-frame clones and leaves some out. The sample has roughly 77,000 clones, 60% to 85% seen once. Sequenced: PBMCs. The TCR originated in a man between 40 and 49 years old in good health and CMV-seronegative. This chain joins TRBV13 and TRBJ2-5, with 9 bases that match TRBD2. The CDR3 DNA follows: TGTGCCAGCAGCTTAGTCGGTAGCGGGAGTGAGACCCAGTACTTC. It translates to CASSLVGSGSETQYF.